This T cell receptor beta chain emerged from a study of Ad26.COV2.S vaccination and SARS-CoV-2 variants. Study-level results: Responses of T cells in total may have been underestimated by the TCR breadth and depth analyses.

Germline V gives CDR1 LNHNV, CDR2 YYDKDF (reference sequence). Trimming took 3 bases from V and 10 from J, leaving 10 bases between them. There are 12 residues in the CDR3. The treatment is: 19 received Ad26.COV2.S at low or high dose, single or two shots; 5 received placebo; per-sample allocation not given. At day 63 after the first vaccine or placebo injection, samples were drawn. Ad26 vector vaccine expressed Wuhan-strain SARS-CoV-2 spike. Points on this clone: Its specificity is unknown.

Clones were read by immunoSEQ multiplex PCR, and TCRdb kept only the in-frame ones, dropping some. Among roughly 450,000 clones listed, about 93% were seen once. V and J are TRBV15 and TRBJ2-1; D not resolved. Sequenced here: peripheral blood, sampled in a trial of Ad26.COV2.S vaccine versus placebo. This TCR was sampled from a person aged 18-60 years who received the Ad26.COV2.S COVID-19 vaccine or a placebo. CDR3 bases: TGTGCCACCAGCAGGCCCGTGGGGGAGCAGTTCTTC. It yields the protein CATSRPVGEQFF.